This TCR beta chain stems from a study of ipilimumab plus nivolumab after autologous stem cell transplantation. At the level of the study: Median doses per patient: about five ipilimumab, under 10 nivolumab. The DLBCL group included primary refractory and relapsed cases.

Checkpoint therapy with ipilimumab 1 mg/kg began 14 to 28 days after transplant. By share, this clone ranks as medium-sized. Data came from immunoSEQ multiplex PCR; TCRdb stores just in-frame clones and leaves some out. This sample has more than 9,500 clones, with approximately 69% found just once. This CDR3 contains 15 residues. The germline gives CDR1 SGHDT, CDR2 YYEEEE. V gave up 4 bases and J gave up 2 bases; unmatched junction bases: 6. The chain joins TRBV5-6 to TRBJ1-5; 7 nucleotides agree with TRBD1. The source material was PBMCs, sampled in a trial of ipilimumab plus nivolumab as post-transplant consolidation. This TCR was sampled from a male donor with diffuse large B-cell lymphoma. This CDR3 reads CASSLAGGGNQPQHF. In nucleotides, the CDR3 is TGTGCCAGCAGCCTCGCAGGGGGTGGCAATCAGCCCCAGCATTTT. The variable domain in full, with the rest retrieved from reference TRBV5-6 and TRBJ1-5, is DAGVTQSPTHLIKTRGQQVTLRCSPKSGHDTVSWYQQALGQGPQFIFQYYEEEERQRGNFPDRFSGHQFPNYSSELNVNALLLGDSALYLCASSLAGGGNQPQHFGDGTRLSIL.